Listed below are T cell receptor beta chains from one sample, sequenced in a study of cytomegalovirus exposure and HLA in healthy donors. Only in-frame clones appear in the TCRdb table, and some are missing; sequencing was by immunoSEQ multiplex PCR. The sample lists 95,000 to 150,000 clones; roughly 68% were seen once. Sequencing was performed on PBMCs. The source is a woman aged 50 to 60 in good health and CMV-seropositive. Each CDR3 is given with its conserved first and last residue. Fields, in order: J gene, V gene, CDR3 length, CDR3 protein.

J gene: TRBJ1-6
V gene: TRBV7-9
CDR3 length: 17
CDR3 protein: CASSLFRTESYNSPLHF

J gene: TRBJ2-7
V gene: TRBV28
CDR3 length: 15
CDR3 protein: CASTNSGRGSHEQYF

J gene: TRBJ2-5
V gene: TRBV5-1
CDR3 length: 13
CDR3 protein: CASSSVYQETQYF

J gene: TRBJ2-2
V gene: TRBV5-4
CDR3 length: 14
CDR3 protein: CASSLGGGTGELFF

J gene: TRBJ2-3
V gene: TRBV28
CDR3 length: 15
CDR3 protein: CASSFQGGSTDTQYF

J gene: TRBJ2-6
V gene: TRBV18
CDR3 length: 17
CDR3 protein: CASSRGQGSSGANVLTF

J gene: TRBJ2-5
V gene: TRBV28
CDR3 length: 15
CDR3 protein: CASTESGGASETQYF

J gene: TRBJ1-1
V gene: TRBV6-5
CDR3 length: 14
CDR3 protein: CASSYGDRGTEAFF

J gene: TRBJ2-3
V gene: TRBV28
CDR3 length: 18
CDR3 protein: CASSLEVLRGGGTDTQYF

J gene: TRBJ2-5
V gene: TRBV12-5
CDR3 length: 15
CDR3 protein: CASGNYSTRRETQYF

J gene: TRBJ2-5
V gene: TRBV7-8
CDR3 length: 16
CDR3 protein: CASSHPGLAGKETQYF

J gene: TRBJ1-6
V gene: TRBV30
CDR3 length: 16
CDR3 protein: CAWKGSGQGEDSPLHF

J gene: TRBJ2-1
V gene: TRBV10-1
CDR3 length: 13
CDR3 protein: CASSDGTGGEQFF

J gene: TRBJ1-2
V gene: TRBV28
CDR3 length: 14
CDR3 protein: CASSLFAGNYGYTF

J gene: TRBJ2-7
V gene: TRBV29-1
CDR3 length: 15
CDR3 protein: CSGIDAGQLTYEQYF

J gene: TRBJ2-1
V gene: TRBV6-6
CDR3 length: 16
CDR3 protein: CASSYSHSGEINEQFF

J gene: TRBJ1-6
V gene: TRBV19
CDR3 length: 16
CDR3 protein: CASRTGFGSYNSPLHF

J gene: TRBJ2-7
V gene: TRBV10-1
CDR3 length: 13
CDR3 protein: CASSPGQGPRQYF

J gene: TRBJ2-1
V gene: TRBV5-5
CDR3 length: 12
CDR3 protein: CASSGDSYEQFF

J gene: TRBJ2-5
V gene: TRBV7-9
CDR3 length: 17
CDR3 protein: CASSLILGQGGGETQYF

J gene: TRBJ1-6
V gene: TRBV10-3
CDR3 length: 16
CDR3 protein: CAISDNRGEFNSPLHF

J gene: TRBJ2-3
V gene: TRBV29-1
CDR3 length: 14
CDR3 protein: CSAGQGGFTDTQYF

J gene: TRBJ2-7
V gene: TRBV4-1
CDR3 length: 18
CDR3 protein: CASSQVSTGGSPSYEQYF

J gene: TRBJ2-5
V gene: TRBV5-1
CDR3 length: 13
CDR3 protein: CASSFTSMETQYF

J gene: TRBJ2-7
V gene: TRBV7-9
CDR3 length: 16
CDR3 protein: CSSSSVPPDRSYEQYF

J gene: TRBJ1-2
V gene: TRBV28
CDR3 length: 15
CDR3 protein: CASSLSRPGGNGYTF

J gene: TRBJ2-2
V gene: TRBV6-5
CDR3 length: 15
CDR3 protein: CASSSSGGHSGELFF

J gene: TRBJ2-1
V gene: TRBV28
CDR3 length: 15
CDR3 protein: CASSLWYQGRNEQFF

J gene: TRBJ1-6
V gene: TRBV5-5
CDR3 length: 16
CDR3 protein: CASSWGQGAWNSPLHF

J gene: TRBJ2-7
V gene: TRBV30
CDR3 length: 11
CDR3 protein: CAWTGDYEQYF

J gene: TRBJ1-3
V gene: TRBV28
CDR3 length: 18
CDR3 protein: CASSSSGHSGLSGNTIYF

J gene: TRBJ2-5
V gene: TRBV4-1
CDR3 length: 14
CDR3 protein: CASSQGTGLETQYF

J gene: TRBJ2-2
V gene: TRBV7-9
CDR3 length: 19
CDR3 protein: CASSLGAFSGTRFTGELFF

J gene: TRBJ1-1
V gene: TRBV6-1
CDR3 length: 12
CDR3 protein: CASTRVNTEAFF

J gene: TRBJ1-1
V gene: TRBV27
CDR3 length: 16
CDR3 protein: CASSPRQGLTNTEAFF

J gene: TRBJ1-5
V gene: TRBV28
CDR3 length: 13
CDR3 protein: CASRGTGDVPQHF

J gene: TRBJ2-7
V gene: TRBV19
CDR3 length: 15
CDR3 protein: CASSRQQGGEYEQYF

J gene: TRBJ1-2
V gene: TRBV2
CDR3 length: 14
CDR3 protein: CASSPRQANYGYTF

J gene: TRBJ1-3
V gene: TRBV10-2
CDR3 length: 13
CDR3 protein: CASRRDSGNTIYF

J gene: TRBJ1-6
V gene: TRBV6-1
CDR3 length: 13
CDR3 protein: CASTTTGNSPLHF

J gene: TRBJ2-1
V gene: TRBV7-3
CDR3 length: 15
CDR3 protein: CASSLLATNFEAQFF

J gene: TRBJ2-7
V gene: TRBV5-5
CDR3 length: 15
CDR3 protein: CASSSQLAGGYEQYF